The T cell receptor (beta chain) described here comes from a study of T cells in Graves' hyperthyroidism and ophthalmopathy. CDR3 size: 15 residues. Germline V gene lookup returns CDR1 SGHTA and CDR2 FQGTGA. With 2 bases clipped from V and 6 bases from J, the junction kept 6 bases outside the gene matches. The CDR3 regions of TCR beta were amplified from RNA transcripts. A first-round RT-PCR of the TCR CDR3 used the HTBI primer set. TCRdb reprocessed the multiplex PCR reads with MiXCR, giving one entry per CDR3 protein. The table records about 740,000 distinct CDR3 sequences, 12% to 15% of them present only once.

The sample comprised blood. The clonotype comes from a woman between 18 and 30 years old with Graves' hyperthyroidism. J is TRBJ2-1 and V is TRBV7-3, with TRBD2 identical over 8 bases. CDR3 sequence (DNA): TGTGCCAGCAGCTTAGGTAACGGGAGGGGCAATGAGCAGTTCTTC. Its translation is CASSLGNGRGNEQFF.